Sequencing of this TCR beta chain was carried out in a study of blood T cell repertoires in COVID-19. In the study overall: Spain, Italy and the United States supplied samples that represented acute and convalescent COVID-19. T cells, B-cell-depleted T cells, or PBMCs supplied cDNA or gDNA.

V shed 4 bases and J 2 bases; nucleotides not matched to a gene: 3. This CDR3 comprises 14 residues. In germline, CDR1 is LGHDT, CDR2 YNNKEL (reference sequence). Authors' processing steps: Nucleated cell number was recorded as an estimate derived from reference gene primer amplification. Only in-frame clones appear in the TCRdb table, and some are missing; sequencing was by immunoSEQ multiplex PCR. The V and J calls and clone size come from that table; D and trimming were worked out from the DNA. The sample contains under 200,000 clones, 88% of which appear only once. This sequence was found in a man younger than 30 with active or convalescent COVID-19. Sequencing was carried out using peripheral blood. This chain connects TRBV3-1 (or the pseudogene TRBV3-2) to TRBJ2-3; 7 bases fit TRBD2. CDR3 nucleotides: TGTGCCAGCAGCCTTAGCGGGTCCACAGATACGCAGTATTTT. Translated, it gives CASSLSGSTDTQYF.